This TCR beta chain was documented in a study of T cell repertoires in cytomegalovirus infection. Study summary: CMV epitopes used comprised recently identified HLA-C-restricted ones and well-studied HLA-B-restricted ones. Matching HLA type and CMV infection were both indicated by public TCR beta signatures. Findings of the study overall: Of the TCR beta families, the public ones yielded a cumulative frequency that identified carriers of CMV plus the relevant HLA.

Turning to this clonotype: The antigen remains undetermined.

J lost 6 bases, V lost 0 bases, and 12 bases had no gene match. The CDR3 extends over 18 amino acids. The germline CDR1 and CDR2 sequences are ENHRY and SYGVKD. Each CDR3 protein gets one entry after TCRdb re-called the reads with MiXCR. The sample carries approximately 300,000 distinct CDR3 sequences, roughly 25% recorded once. The rearrangement links TRBV10-3 to TRBJ2-1; TRBD2 aligns across 9 bases. The sequence was obtained from a human donor in good health (CMV status not recorded). Some clones in this sample may be carry-over from other donors' samples. The sample in question was cultured PBMCs, obtained from culture after CMV antigen stimulation. CDR3 nucleotide sequence: TGTGCCATCAGTGAGTCGACTCTTCTAGCGGGATCTTTCAATGAGCAGTTCTTC. It specifies CAISESTLLAGSFNEQFF.